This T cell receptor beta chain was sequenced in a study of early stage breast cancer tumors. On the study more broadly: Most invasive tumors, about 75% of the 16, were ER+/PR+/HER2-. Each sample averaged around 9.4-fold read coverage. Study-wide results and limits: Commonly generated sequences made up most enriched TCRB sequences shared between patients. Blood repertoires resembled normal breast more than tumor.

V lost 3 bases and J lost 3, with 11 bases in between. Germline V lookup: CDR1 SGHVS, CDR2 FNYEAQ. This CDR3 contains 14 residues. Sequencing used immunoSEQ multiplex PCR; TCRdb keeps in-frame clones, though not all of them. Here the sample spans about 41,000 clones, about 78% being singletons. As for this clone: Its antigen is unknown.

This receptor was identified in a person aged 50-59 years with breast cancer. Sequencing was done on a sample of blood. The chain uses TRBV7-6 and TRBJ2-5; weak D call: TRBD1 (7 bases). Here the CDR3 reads CASSLGGTEETQYF. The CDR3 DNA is TGTGCCAGCAGCTTGGGCGGGACAGAAGAGACCCAGTACTTC.